This T cell receptor (beta chain) was obtained from a study of blood T cell repertoires in COVID-19. Study information: Specimens from acute and convalescent COVID-19 originated in the United States, Italy and Spain.

Germline V lookup: CDR1 SGDLS, CDR2 YYNGEE. The V end lost 3 bases, the J end lost 4 bases, and 14 bases lay between the germline ends. The CDR3 extends over 15 amino acids. How the authors handled the data: The assay estimated nucleated cells by amplifying reference gene primers. Sequencing used immunoSEQ multiplex PCR; TCRdb keeps in-frame clones, though not all of them. V and J calls and clone size are as listed in that table; D and trimming were resolved from the DNA. Of approximately 300,000 clones detected, more than 80% appear once; the ten largest clones hold over 5%. Seattle enrolled patients during active infection and tracked them longitudinally.

The specimen sequenced was peripheral blood. The chain has TRBV9 and TRBJ2-1; TRBD2 is a possible D gene (6 bases). The sequence derives from a woman aged 50 to 60 with COVID-19, enrolled during active disease. The CDR3 sequence: CASSDWGTVYNEQFF. As DNA, the CDR3 is TGTGCCAGCAGCGACTGGGGGACTGTGTACAATGAGCAGTTCTTC.